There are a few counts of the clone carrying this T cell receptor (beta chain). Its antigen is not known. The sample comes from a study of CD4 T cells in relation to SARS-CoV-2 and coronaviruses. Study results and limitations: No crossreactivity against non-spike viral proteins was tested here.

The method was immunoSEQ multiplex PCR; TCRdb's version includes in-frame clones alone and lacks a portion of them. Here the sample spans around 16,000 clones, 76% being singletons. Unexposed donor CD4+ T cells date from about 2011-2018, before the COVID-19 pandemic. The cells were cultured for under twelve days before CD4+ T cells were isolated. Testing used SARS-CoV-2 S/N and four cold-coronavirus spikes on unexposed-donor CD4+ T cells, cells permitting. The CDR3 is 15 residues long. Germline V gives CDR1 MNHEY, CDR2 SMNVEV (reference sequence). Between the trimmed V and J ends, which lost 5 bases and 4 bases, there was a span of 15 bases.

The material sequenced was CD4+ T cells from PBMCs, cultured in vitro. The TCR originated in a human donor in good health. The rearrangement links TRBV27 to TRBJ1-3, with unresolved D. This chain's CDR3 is CASSPRTDPGNTIYF. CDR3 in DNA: TGTGCCAGCAGTCCGCGGACTGACCCCGGAAACACCATATATTTT.